These 16 T cell receptor beta chains originate from one sample sequenced in a study of cytomegalovirus exposure and HLA in healthy donors. Primers: 60 Vbeta forward and 13 Jbeta reverse. Generated by immunoSEQ multiplex PCR, the TCRdb table keeps only in-frame clones and is missing some. The data hold approximately 130,000 clones, with more than 75% observed a single time. The sequenced material came from PBMCs. These TCRs come from a man between 18 and 29 years old in good health and CMV-seronegative.

The V gene is TRBV6-4, the J gene TRBJ1-2; 8 bases match TRBD1. The CDR3 totals 15 residues. Unmatched junction bases numbered 11, after V lost 3 bases and J lost 8 bases. Germline V lookup: CDR1 MRHNA, CDR2 SNTAGT. This chain's CDR3 is CASSEGQGATKGYTF. CDR3 bases: TGTGCCAGCAGTGAAGGGCAGGGGGCAACGAAGGGCTACACCTTC.

The chain has TRBV5-6 and TRBJ1-5, with TRBD1 identical over 10 bases. Germline-derived CDR1 and CDR2 are SGHDT and YYEEEE. The CDR3 extends over 16 amino acids. V was pared by 4 bases and J by 2 bases, with 6 bases of the junction left unmatched. CDR3: CASSRDRGPGNQPQHF. The CDR3 nucleotides read TGTGCCAGCAGCCGAGACAGGGGGCCGGGCAATCAGCCCCAGCATTTT.

The gene calls are TRBV7-2 and TRBJ1-4; D unclear. The V end was cut by 5 bases, the J end by 8 bases, with 15 bases between. Looked up from germline, CDR1 is SGHTA and CDR2 is FQGNSA. CDR3 length equals 14 residues. CDR3 in DNA: TGTGCCAGCAGCCTGACGGGGAGTGGGGAAAAACTGTTTTTT. This translates into CASSLTGSGEKLFF.

The rearrangement links TRBV6-1 to TRBJ1-5; 10 nucleotides align to TRBD1. This CDR3 contains 15 residues. J was trimmed by 1 base and V by 5 bases; bases with no gene match: 2. Germline-derived CDR1 and CDR2 are MNHNS and SASEGT. The chain's CDR3 is CASSKDRGSNQPQHF. CDR3 in DNA: TGTGCCAGCAGTAAGGACAGGGGGAGCAATCAGCCCCAGCATTTT.

J is TRBJ1-1 and V is TRBV7-9, with a weak D call TRBD1 (5 bases). The germline gives CDR1 SEHNR, CDR2 FQNEAQ (reference sequence). The CDR3 extends over 12 amino acids. Trimming cost V 5 bases and J 7 bases, with 11 bases left between them. The CDR3 DNA is TGTGCCAGCAGCCTGGGGGGGAGTGAAGCTTTCTTT. The encoded protein is CASSLGGSEAFF.

The V gene is TRBV18, the J gene TRBJ1-2, with D unresolved. V was pared by 1 base and J by 1 base, with 10 bases between. This CDR3 comprises 15 residues. Looked up from germline, CDR1 is KGHSH and CDR2 is LQKENI. The CDR3 protein is CASSPLSSVNYGYTF. The DNA for the CDR3 is TGTGCCAGCTCACCACTTTCATCGGTTAACTATGGCTACACCTTC.

V usage is TRBV7-9 and J usage is TRBJ2-5, with D possibly being TRBD2 (5 bases). Germline V gene sequence: CDR1 SEHNR, CDR2 FQNEAQ (reference sequence). The CDR3 is made up of 13 amino acids. V was pared by 11 bases and J by 1 base, with 14 bases between. In DNA form, the CDR3 reads TGTGCCGGGAGAACCGCTTTCCAAGAGACCCAGTACTTC. Translated: CAGRTAFQETQYF.

This chain links TRBV6-5 with TRBJ2-5, with 8 positions matching TRBD1. CDR1 is MNHEY and CDR2 is SVGAGI in the germline V gene. The CDR3 contains 15 residues. V gave up 6 bases and J gave up 5 bases; unmatched junction bases: 11. The CDR3 DNA sequence: TGTGCCAGCAGCCCCCGGGACAGGAGGGGTGAGACCCAGTACTTC. Amino acids: CASSPRDRRGETQYF.

The V and J genes are TRBV7-2 and TRBJ2-2; 8 bases fit TRBD2. Germline trimming cut 5 bases from V and 6 bases from J; bases unmatched to any gene: 8. CDR3 length equals 15 residues. CDR1 and CDR2 from the germline V gene are SGHTA and FQGNSA. The CDR3 region is CASSQDSGGAGELFF. The CDR3 bases are TGTGCCAGCAGCCAAGACAGCGGGGGAGCCGGGGAGCTGTTTTTT.

V usage is TRBV5-5 and J usage is TRBJ2-2, with TRBD2 matching over 14 bases. The CDR3 is made up of 17 amino acids. The germline gives CDR1 SGHKS, CDR2 YYEKEE (reference sequence). J gave up 2 bases and V 4 bases, and 4 bases lay outside the gene matches. CDR3: CASSTGLAGDNTGELFF. CDR3 bases: TGTGCCAGCAGCACGGGACTAGCGGGGGATAACACCGGGGAGCTGTTTTTT.

This chain joins TRBV2 and TRBJ2-4; 7 nucleotides align to TRBD2. The germline gives CDR1 SNHLY, CDR2 FYNNEI. The CDR3 consists of 14 residues. The V gene end was trimmed by 7 bases and the J gene end by 8 bases; junction bases not matched to a gene: 11. The CDR3: CASKVRGGDDIQYF. Written as DNA, the CDR3 is TGTGCCAGCAAGGTGAGGGGAGGGGACGACATTCAGTACTTC.

This clone appeared a single time. This chain links TRBV7-9 with TRBJ2-7; a possible D gene is TRBD2 (6 bases). Germline V gene sequence: CDR1 SEHNR, CDR2 FQNEAQ (reference sequence). V was pared by 1 base and J by 0 bases, with 13 bases between. The length of the CDR3 is 16 residues. In DNA, the CDR3 is TGTGCCAGCAGCTTAGATATAGCGGCCAGCTCCTACGAGCAGTACTTC. This gives the protein CASSLDIAASSYEQYF.

The CDR3 reads CASSLAAANYEQYF. The CDR3 nucleotides are TGTGCCAGCAGCTTAGCGGCAGCGAACTACGAGCAGTACTTC. This chain uses TRBV7-8 with TRBJ2-7, with D hard to call. The CDR3 extends over 14 amino acids. Trimming took off 0 bases at V and 3 bases at J, with 9 bases between the two ends. Germline CDR1 SGHVS, CDR2 FQNEAQ.

The V and J genes are TRBV19 and TRBJ2-3; 7 positions match TRBD2. Trimming at V came to 3 bases and at J to 2 bases, leaving 8 bases not matched to a gene. Germline V lookup: CDR1 LNHDA, CDR2 SQIVND (reference sequence). This CDR3 spans 16 amino acids. The CDR3 is CASSITASGYTDTQYF. CDR3 nucleotide sequence: TGTGCCAGTAGTATCACGGCTAGCGGTTACACAGATACGCAGTATTTT.

CDR3 loop: CASSGTGTQNEKLFF. CDR3 sequence (DNA): TGTGCCAGCAGCGGAACCGGGACTCAAAATGAAAAACTGTTTTTT. The chain couples TRBV9 to TRBJ1-4, with a possible D match to TRBD1 (5 bases). Germline loops: CDR1 SGDLS, CDR2 YYNGEE. The CDR3 loop spans 15 amino acids. V was shortened by 3 bases and J by 5 bases, with 14 bases between the two germline ends.

The rearrangement joins TRBV15 to TRBJ1-2; possible D gene TRBD1, 5 bases. Trimming removed 1 base from V and 7 bases from J, with 13 bases in between. Germline V gene sequence: CDR1 LNHNV, CDR2 YYDKDF (reference sequence). This CDR3 has 14 residues. CDR3 DNA sequence: TGTGCCACCAGCAGAGGGGGGGATGGTACTGGCTACACCTTC. Translation: CATSRGGDGTGYTF.